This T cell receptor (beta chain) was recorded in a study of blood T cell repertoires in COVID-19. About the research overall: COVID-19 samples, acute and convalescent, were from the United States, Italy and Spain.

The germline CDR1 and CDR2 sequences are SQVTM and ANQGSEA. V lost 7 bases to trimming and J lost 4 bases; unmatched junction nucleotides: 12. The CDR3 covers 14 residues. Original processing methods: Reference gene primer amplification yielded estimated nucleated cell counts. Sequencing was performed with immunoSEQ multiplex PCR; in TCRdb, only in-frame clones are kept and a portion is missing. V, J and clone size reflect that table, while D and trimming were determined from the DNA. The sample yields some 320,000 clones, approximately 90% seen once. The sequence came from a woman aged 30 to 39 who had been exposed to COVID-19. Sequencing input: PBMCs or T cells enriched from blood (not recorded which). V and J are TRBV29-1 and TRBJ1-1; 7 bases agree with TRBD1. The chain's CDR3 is CSARSTGKGTEAFF. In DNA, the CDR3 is TGCAGCGCTCGATCGACAGGGAAGGGCACTGAAGCTTTCTTT.